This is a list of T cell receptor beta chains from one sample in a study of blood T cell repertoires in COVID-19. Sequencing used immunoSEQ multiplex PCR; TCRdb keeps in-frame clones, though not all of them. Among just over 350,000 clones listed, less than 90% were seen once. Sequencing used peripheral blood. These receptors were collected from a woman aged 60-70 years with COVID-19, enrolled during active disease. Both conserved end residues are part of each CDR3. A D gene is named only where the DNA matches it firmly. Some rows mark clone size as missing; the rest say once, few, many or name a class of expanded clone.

CASSSSGTRETQYF | TGTGCCAGCAGCTCTTCCGGGACTCGGGAGACCCAGTACTTC | TRBV3-1/TRBV3-2 | 14 | TRBJ2-5 | NA | NA
CASSTRQSYEQYF | TGTGCCAGCAGCACAAGACAGTCCTACGAGCAGTACTTC | TRBV11-2 | 13 | TRBJ2-7 | NA | NA
CASSPGGVHLGYTF | TGTGCCAGCAGCCCCGGGGGGGTCCACCTTGGCTACACCTTC | TRBV7-8 | 14 | TRBJ1-2 | NA | NA
CASSPQGGTEAFF | TGTGCCAGCAGCCCGCAGGGAGGCACTGAAGCTTTCTTT | TRBV7-3 | 13 | TRBJ1-1 | NA | NA
CASSPSGTGNSEAFF | TGTGCCAGCAGTCCCTCCGGGACAGGGAACTCTGAAGCTTTCTTT | TRBV28 | 15 | TRBJ1-1 | TRBD1 | NA
CASRVQVNTGELFF | TGCGCCAGCAGAGTGCAGGTGAACACCGGGGAGCTGTTTTTT | TRBV5-1 | 14 | TRBJ2-2 | NA | NA
CASSTPTSGVEKPEYF | TGTGCCAGCAGCACCCCGACTAGCGGGGTCGAAAAACCCGAGTACTTC | TRBV7-9 | 16 | TRBJ2-4 | TRBD2 | NA
CATSRDPQLYAEAFF | TGTGCCACCAGCAGAGATCCACAGTTGTATGCTGAAGCTTTCTTT | TRBV15 | 15 | TRBJ1-1 | NA | few
CASSLPFSGLLGDTQYF | TGTGCCAGCAGCCTCCCCTTTAGCGGTCTCCTAGGGGATACGCAGTATTTT | TRBV7-2 | 17 | TRBJ2-3 | NA | NA
CASSLLTTNTEAFF | TGTGCCAGCAGCCTCCTTACAACGAACACTGAAGCTTTCTTT | TRBV6-5 | 14 | TRBJ1-1 | NA | NA
CASSSYDREKETQYF | TGTGCCAGTAGTTCATACGACAGGGAGAAAGAGACCCAGTACTTC | TRBV19 | 15 | TRBJ2-5 | TRBD1 | NA
CASSPDLEGGPRTQYF | TGTGCCAGCAGCCCCGACCTAGAGGGGGGGCCGCGGACCCAGTACTTC | TRBV9 | 16 | TRBJ2-5 | NA | NA
CASSKGQITGELFF | TGTGCCAGCAGTAAGGGACAGATCACCGGGGAGCTGTTTTTT | TRBV6-5 | 14 | TRBJ2-2 | TRBD1 | NA
CASRQPGQYEQYF | TGTGCCAGCAGACAACCCGGACAGTACGAGCAGTACTTC | TRBV6-5 | 13 | TRBJ2-7 | NA | NA
CASSERVGGPENTQYF | TGTGCCAGCAGTGAAAGGGTCGGGGGGCCCGAAAATACGCAGTATTTT | TRBV6-1 | 16 | TRBJ2-3 | NA | NA
CASSTGTGNTGELFF | TGTGCCAGCAGCACCGGGACAGGGAACACCGGGGAGCTGTTTTTT | TRBV7-9 | 15 | TRBJ2-2 | TRBD1 | NA
CASSLPSGGPRQFF | TGTGCCAGCAGCTTGCCTAGCGGGGGGCCGCGGCAGTTCTTC | TRBV5-6 | 14 | TRBJ2-1 | TRBD2 | NA
CATSRGGTSGETDTQYF | TGTGCCACCAGCAGAGGTGGGACTAGCGGGGAAACAGATACGCAGTATTTT | TRBV15 | 17 | TRBJ2-3 | TRBD2 | NA
CASSSQGIPGELFF | TGTGCCAGCAGCTCACAGGGGATACCCGGGGAGCTGTTTTTT | TRBV7-2 | 14 | TRBJ2-2 | TRBD1 | NA
CASSAWGGRGQPQHF | TGTGCCAGCAGCGCGTGGGGGGGGCGCGGACAGCCCCAGCATTTT | TRBV7-2 | 15 | TRBJ1-5 | NA | NA
CASSPGTGGESEQFF | TGCGCCAGCAGCCCCGGGACAGGGGGCGAGTCTGAGCAGTTCTTC | TRBV5-1 | 15 | TRBJ2-1 | TRBD1 | once
CASSYMADTEAFF | TGTGCCAGCAGTTACATGGCGGACACTGAAGCTTTCTTT | TRBV27 | 13 | TRBJ1-1 | NA | NA
CASSQQRGYTF | TGTGCCAGCAGCCAACAGCGAGGCTACACCTTC | TRBV14 | 11 | TRBJ1-2 | NA | NA
CASSHRRYGYTF | TGTGCCAGCAGCCACAGGCGCTATGGCTACACCTTC | TRBV3-1/TRBV3-2 | 12 | TRBJ1-2 | NA | NA
CASRFRDIWDSPLHF | TGTGCCAGCAGATTCAGGGATATTTGGGATTCACCCCTCCACTTT | TRBV27 | 15 | TRBJ1-6 | NA | NA
CASSEWTGEGF | TGTGCCAGCAGCGAATGGACAGGGGAGGGTTTC | TRBV7-9 | 11 | TRBJ1-2 | TRBD1 | NA
CASSPGGGNQPQHF | TGTGCCAGCTCACCAGGGGGCGGCAATCAGCCCCAGCATTTT | TRBV18 | 14 | TRBJ1-5 | NA | NA
CASGRHRQYNEQFF | TGTGCCAGCGGACGCCACAGGCAATACAATGAGCAGTTCTTC | TRBV9 | 14 | TRBJ2-1 | NA | NA
CASSQESTWNTGELFF | TGCGCCAGCAGCCAAGAATCCACATGGAACACCGGGGAGCTGTTTTTT | TRBV4-3 | 16 | TRBJ2-2 | NA | NA
CASSPPSTNEKLFF | TGTGCCAGCTCACCACCGTCCACAAATGAAAAACTGTTTTTT | TRBV18 | 14 | TRBJ1-4 | NA | NA
CASSSFRGNEQFF | TGTGCCAGCAGTTCATTCAGGGGAAATGAGCAGTTCTTC | TRBV27 | 13 | TRBJ2-1 | NA | NA
CASHRESREKLFF | TGTGCCAGCCATAGGGAGTCCCGGGAAAAACTGTTTTTT | TRBV2 | 13 | TRBJ1-4 | NA | NA
CASSMDGGGNQPQHF | TGTGCCAGTAGTATGGACGGGGGTGGCAATCAGCCCCAGCATTTT | TRBV19 | 15 | TRBJ1-5 | NA | NA
CASSLGGGSSYNSPLHF | TGCGCCAGCAGCTTAGGCGGGGGGAGCTCCTATAATTCACCCCTCCACTTT | TRBV5-1 | 17 | TRBJ1-6 | NA | NA
CASSHRQGVNTEAFF | TGTGCCAGCAGCCATCGGCAGGGGGTGAACACTGAAGCTTTCTTT | TRBV3-1/TRBV3-2 | 15 | TRBJ1-1 | TRBD1 | NA
CASSQEYRENAEAFF | TGCGCCAGCAGCCAAGAATACCGGGAAAACGCTGAAGCTTTCTTT | TRBV4-1 | 15 | TRBJ1-1 | NA | NA
CASTAGGANVLTF | TGTGCCAGCACCGCAGGTGGGGCCAACGTCCTGACTTTC | TRBV12-3/TRBV12-4 | 13 | TRBJ2-6 | NA | once
CSVENLPGTQGYTF | TGCAGCGTCGAAAACCTACCAGGGACTCAAGGCTACACCTTC | TRBV29-1 | 14 | TRBJ1-2 | NA | NA
CASSLLTSGSNEQYF | TGTGCCAGCAGCTTATTGACTAGCGGGTCGAACGAGCAGTACTTC | TRBV11-2 | 15 | TRBJ2-7 | TRBD2 | once
CASKQQGDHGYTF | TGTGCCAGCAAACAACAGGGGGATCATGGCTACACCTTC | TRBV6-6 | 13 | TRBJ1-2 | TRBD1 | NA
CASSPTENRAPQHF | TGTGCCAGCTCCCCGACAGAGAACCGGGCGCCCCAGCATTTT | TRBV18 | 14 | TRBJ1-5 | NA | NA
CAGGQGSGTGELFF | TGTGCCGGGGGACAGGGGTCGGGCACCGGGGAGCTGTTTTTT | TRBV2 | 14 | TRBJ2-2 | TRBD1 | NA
CAWSSGGVGYTF | TGTGCCTGGAGTTCCGGGGGGGTTGGCTACACCTTC | TRBV30 | 12 | TRBJ1-2 | NA | NA
CASSRPSDYSNTGELFF | TGCGCCAGCAGCCGGCCCTCGGACTACTCGAACACCGGGGAGCTGTTTTTT | TRBV4-1 | 17 | TRBJ2-2 | NA | NA
CASSITLNTEAFF | TGTGCCAGTAGTATAACCCTAAACACTGAAGCTTTCTTT | TRBV19 | 13 | TRBJ1-1 | NA | NA
CASRPTGGGSEQYF | TGTGCCAGCAGACCCACAGGGGGTGGAAGTGAGCAGTACTTC | TRBV7-8 | 14 | TRBJ2-7 | TRBD1 | NA
CASSFHDYVSGELFF | TGTGCCAGCAGTTTCCACGACTATGTTTCCGGGGAGCTGTTTTTT | TRBV27 | 15 | TRBJ2-2 | NA | NA
CASIETGQGVTYEQYF | TGTGCCAGCATTGAAACTGGACAGGGAGTAACCTACGAGCAGTACTTC | TRBV6-1 | 16 | TRBJ2-7 | TRBD1 | NA
CASSKTGLNTEAFF | TGTGCCAGCAGCAAGACAGGTTTGAACACTGAAGCTTTCTTT | TRBV6-4 | 14 | TRBJ1-1 | NA | NA